The clone carrying this T cell receptor beta chain was seen a handful of times. Its antigen is unidentified. This specimen belongs to a study of blood T cells in healthy people across ages. The trim removed 4 bases at V and 5 bases at J, leaving 8 bases unmatched. Looked up from germline, CDR1 is SGHKS and CDR2 is YYEKEE (reference sequence). The CDR3 consists of 15 residues. Drawn from each donor were roughly 9.4 milliliters of peripheral blood. Per-sample PBMC isolation yielded at least 6 million cells. Findings and caveats of the study: Age showed a roughly linear inverse relationship with TCR beta diversity per million T cells.

For the second PCR, which ran for about 7 to 11 cycles, a sample-barcoded 5' primer and a J-beta primer mix were used. TCRdb re-analysed the 5' RACE reads in MiXCR, keeping a single row per CDR3 protein. The repertoire includes roughly 560,000 distinct CDR3 sequences, 20% to 30% of them detected once, and approximately 10% sits in the top ten. Another study also made use of these data, one on T cells of mothers and their children.

The clonotype comes from a boy younger than 18 in good health. Source material: blood. The rearrangement links TRBV5-5 to TRBJ2-5, with 10 bases fitting TRBD2. The CDR3 region is CASSIQAGGRETQYF. CDR3 DNA sequence: TGTGCCAGCAGCATTCAAGCGGGGGGGAGGGAGACCCAGTACTTC.